This T cell receptor beta chain is from a study of blood T cell repertoires in COVID-19. At the level of the study: Acute and convalescent COVID-19 samples came from the United States, Italy and Spain.

CDR3 length: 14 residues. Trimming removed 2 bases from V and 7 bases from J, with 14 bases in between. CDR1 and CDR2 from the germline V gene are SGHAT and FQNNGV. Sequencing was performed with immunoSEQ multiplex PCR; in TCRdb, only in-frame clones are kept and a portion is missing. The sample includes about 180,000 clones, approximately 90% of them seen just once. The receptor was isolated from a woman in her 30s with active or convalescent COVID-19. Source material: peripheral blood. This chain links TRBV11-2 with TRBJ1-2, with D possibly being TRBD1 (6 bases). The CDR3 region has the DNA TGTGCCAGCAGCTTACCCCAAGCAGGGGCTGGCTACACCTTC. Encoded protein: CASSLPQAGAGYTF.